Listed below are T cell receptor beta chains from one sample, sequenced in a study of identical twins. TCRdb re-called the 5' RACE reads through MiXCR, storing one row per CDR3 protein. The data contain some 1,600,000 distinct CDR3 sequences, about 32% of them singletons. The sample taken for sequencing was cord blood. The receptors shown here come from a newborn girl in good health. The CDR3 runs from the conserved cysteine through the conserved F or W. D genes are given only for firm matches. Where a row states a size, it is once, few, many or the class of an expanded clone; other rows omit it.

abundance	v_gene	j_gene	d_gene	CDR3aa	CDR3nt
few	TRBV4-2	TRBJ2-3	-	CASSQDSTSSTDTQYF	TGTGCCAGCAGCCAAGATAGCACTTCTAGCACAGATACGCAGTATTTT
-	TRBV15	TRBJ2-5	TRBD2	CATGEGGGASNEQYF	TGTGCCACCGGCGAAGGCGGGGGGGCCTCCAATGAGCAGTACTTC
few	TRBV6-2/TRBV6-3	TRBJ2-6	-	CASSYWLSGANVLTF	TGTGCCAGCAGTTACTGGCTCTCTGGGGCCAACGTCCTGACTTTC
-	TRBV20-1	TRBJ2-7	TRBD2	CSARDFGSGVDEQYF	TGCAGTGCTAGAGATTTTGGTAGCGGGGTGGATGAGCAGTACTTC
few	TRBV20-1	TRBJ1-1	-	CSASSRAGGNTEAFF	TGCAGTGCTAGTAGTAGGGCGGGGGGCAACACTGAAGCTTTCTTT
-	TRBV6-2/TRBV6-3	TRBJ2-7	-	CASNVGLSYNEQYF	TGTGCCAGCAATGTCGGACTCTCCTACAATGAGCAGTACTTC
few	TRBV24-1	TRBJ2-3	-	CATSETPEGTDTQYF	TGTGCCACCAGTGAGACCCCCGAGGGCACAGATACGCAGTATTTT
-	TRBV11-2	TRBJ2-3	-	CASGWTAGGTDTQYF	TGTGCCAGCGGATGGACAGCCGGAGGCACAGATACGCAGTATTTT
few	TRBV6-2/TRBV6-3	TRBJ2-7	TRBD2	CATSGTSYEQYF	TGTGCCACCTCCGGGACTAGCTACGAGCAGTACTTC
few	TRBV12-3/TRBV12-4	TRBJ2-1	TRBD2	CASSTVPGLAGIEQFF	TGTGCCAGCAGCACCGTACCGGGACTAGCGGGAATTGAGCAGTTCTTC
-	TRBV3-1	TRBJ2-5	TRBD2	CASSPGTSGYHEQYF	TGTGCCAGCAGCCCCGGGACTAGCGGGTACCATGAGCAGTACTTC
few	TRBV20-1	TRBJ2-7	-	CSATGGLYGYEQYF	TGCAGTGCCACGGGTGGGTTATACGGCTACGAGCAGTACTTC
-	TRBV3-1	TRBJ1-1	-	CASSHAPSSEAFF	TGTGCCAGCAGCCATGCTCCGAGCAGCGAAGCTTTCTTT
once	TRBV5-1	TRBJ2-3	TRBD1	CASSFAGQGTDTQYF	TGCGCCAGCAGCTTTGCCGGACAGGGGACAGATACGCAGTATTTT
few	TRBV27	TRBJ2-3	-	CASSLSIQSTDTQYF	TGTGCCAGCAGTTTATCGATCCAGAGCACAGATACGCAGTATTTT
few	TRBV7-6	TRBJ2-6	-	CASSSRKKKSGANVLTF	TGTGCCAGCAGCTCTAGAAAGAAGAAATCTGGGGCCAACGTCCTGACTTTC
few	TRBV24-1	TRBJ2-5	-	CATSDLGRETQYF	TGTGCCACCAGTGATTTGGGCAGAGAGACCCAGTACTTC
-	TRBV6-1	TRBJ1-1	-	CASLEGGMNTEAFF	TGTGCCAGCCTCGAGGGAGGGATGAACACTGAAGCTTTCTTT
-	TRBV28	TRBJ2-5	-	CASSFALYGAPRETQYF	TGTGCCAGCAGTTTCGCCCTTTACGGGGCCCCTAGGGAGACCCAGTACTTC
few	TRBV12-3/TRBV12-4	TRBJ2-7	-	CASTTGAHEQYF	TGTGCCAGCACCACTGGGGCCCACGAGCAGTACTTC
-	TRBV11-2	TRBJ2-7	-	CASSSLRGDNEQYF	TGTGCCAGCAGCTCCCTGAGAGGGGACAATGAGCAGTACTTC
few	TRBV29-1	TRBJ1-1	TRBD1	CSVEDRVFGTGGPEAFF	TGCAGCGTTGAAGATCGGGTTTTCGGGACAGGGGGGCCTGAAGCTTTCTTT
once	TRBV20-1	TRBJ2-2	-	CSARDLTWPWNTGELFF	TGCAGTGCTAGAGATCTGACGTGGCCTTGGAACACCGGGGAGCTGTTTTTT
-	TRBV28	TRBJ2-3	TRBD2	CASSLLAGVYTQYF	TGTGCCAGCAGTTTACTAGCGGGAGTGTATACGCAGTATTTT
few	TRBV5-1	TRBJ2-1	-	CASSIQGEDYNEQFF	TGCGCCAGCAGCATACAGGGAGAGGACTACAATGAGCAGTTCTTC
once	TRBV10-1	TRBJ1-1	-	CASSDQGVTSTEAFF	TGCGCCAGCAGTGACCAGGGAGTAACGAGCACTGAAGCTTTCTTT
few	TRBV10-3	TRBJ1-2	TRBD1	CAISERGLYGYTF	TGTGCCATCAGTGAGAGGGGGCTCTATGGCTACACCTTC
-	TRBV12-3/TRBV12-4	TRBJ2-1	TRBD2	CASSLDKRASGGIYNEQFF	TGTGCCAGCAGTTTAGATAAAAGGGCTAGCGGGGGTATCTACAATGAGCAGTTCTTC